This T cell receptor beta chain is from a study of blood T cells in healthy people across ages. A J-beta primer mix and a sample-barcoded 5' primer were used in a second PCR of roughly 6 to 11 cycles. In TCRdb, the 5' RACE reads were re-called with MiXCR into one record per CDR3 protein. The data contain around 800,000 distinct CDR3 sequences, under 55% of them singletons. After removal of 5 bases from V and 3 bases from J, the junction contained 5 bases not matched to a gene. Germline-derived CDR1 and CDR2 are DFQATT and SNEGSKA (reference sequence). The CDR3 contains 14 residues. This clonotype was sampled from a man aged 55 to 70 in good health. J is TRBJ2-1 and V is TRBV20-1; 9 bases are shared with TRBD1. The sample consisted of blood. CDR3 sequence: CSASGTGFYNEQFF. CDR3 DNA: TGCAGTGCTTCCGGGACAGGGTTCTACAATGAGCAGTTCTTC.